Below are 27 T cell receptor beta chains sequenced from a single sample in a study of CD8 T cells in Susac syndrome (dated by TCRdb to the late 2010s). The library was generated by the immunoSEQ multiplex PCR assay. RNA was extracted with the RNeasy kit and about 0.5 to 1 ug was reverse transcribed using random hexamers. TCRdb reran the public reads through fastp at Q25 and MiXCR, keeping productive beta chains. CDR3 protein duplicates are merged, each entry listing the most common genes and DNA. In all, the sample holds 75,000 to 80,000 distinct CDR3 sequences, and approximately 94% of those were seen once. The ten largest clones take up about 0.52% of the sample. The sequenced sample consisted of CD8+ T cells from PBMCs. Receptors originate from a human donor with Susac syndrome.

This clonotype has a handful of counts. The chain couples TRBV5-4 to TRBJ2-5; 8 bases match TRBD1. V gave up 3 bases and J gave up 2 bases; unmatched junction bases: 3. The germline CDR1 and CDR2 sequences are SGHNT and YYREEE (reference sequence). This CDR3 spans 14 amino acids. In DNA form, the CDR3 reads TGTGCCAGCAGCTCGGACAGGGTTCAAGAGACCCAGTACTTC. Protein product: CASSSDRVQETQYF.

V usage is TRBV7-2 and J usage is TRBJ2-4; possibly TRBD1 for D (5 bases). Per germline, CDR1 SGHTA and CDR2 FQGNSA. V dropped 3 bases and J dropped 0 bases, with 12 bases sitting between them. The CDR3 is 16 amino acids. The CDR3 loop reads CASSFFRGLAKNIQYF. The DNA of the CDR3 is TGTGCCAGCAGCTTTTTTAGGGGCCTAGCCAAAAACATTCAGTACTTC.

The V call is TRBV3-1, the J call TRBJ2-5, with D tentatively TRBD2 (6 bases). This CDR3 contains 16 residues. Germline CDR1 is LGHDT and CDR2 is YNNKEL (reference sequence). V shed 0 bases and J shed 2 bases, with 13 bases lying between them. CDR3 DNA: TGTGCCAGCAGCCAAGACGGTGTCCTAGCGCAAGAGACCCAGTACTTC. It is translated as CASSQDGVLAQETQYF.

This CDR3 is CSVVTGPSYEQYF. As DNA, the CDR3 is TGCAGCGTTGTGACAGGCCCTTCCTACGAGCAGTACTTC. The chain carries TRBV29-1 and TRBJ2-7; D possibly corresponds to TRBD1 (6 bases). V lost 4 bases, J lost 1 base, and 11 bases lay in between. CDR1 and CDR2 from the germline V gene are SQVTM and ANQGSEA. This CDR3 comprises 13 residues.

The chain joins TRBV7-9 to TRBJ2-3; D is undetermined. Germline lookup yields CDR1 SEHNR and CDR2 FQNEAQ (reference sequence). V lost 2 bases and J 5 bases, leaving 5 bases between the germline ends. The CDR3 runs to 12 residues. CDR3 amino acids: CASSLIVDTQYF. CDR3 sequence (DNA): TGTGCCAGCAGCTTAATCGTAGATACGCAGTATTTT.

The DNA for the CDR3 is TGTGCCAGCTCACCTGAGGGGCACGGTGGCTACACCTTC. Translation: CASSPEGHGGYTF. The gene calls are TRBV18 and TRBJ1-2; D is possibly TRBD1 (5 bases). The length of the CDR3 is 13 residues. Germline CDR1 and CDR2: KGHSH and LQKENI. V was clipped by 3 bases and J by 7 bases, with 12 bases between them.

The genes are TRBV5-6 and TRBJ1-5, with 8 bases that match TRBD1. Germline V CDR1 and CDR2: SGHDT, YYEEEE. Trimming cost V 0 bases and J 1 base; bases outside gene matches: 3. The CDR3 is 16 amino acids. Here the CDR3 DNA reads TGTGCCAGCAGCTTGGCAGGGGGCCAAAGCAATCAGCCCCAGCATTTT. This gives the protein CASSLAGGQSNQPQHF.

The DNA for the CDR3 is TGTGCCAGCAGTTTATTTCGGGGCACAGATACGCAGTATTTT. Translating it yields CASSLFRGTDTQYF. The chain joins TRBV27 to TRBJ2-3; D is ambiguous. The CDR3 loop spans 14 amino acids. Germline-derived CDR1 and CDR2 are MNHEY and SMNVEV (reference sequence). The V end was cut by 1 base, the J end by 1 base, with 6 bases between.

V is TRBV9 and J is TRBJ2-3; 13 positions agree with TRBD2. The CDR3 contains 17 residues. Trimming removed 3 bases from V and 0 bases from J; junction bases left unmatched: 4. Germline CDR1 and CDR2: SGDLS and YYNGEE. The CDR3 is CASSAGTSGASTDTQYF. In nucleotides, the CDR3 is TGTGCCAGCAGCGCCGGGACTAGCGGGGCGAGCACAGATACGCAGTATTTT.

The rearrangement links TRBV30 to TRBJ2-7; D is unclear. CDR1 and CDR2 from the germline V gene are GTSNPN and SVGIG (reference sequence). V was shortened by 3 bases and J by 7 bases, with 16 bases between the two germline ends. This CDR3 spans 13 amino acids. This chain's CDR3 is CAWRHTRGREQYF. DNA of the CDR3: TGTGCCTGGAGGCACACACGCGGCAGGGAGCAGTACTTC. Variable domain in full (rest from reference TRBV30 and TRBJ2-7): SQTIHQWPATLVQPVGSPLSLECTVEGTSNPNLYWYRQAAGRGLQLLFYSVGIGQISSEVPQNLSASRPQDRQFILSSKKLLLSDSGFYLCAWRHTRGREQYFGPGTRLTVT.

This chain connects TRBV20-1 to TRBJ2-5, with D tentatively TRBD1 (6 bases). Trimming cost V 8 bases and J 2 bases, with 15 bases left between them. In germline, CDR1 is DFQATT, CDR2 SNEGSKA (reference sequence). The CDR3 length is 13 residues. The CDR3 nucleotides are TGCAGTAAAAAAACAGGGTCACAAGAGACCCAGTACTTC. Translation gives CSKKTGSQETQYF.

Here the CDR3 DNA reads TGTGCCAGCAGCTCGACAGACAATGAGCAGTTCTTC. Protein sequence: CASSSTDNEQFF. V and J are TRBV13 and TRBJ2-1; tentative D call: TRBD1 (5 bases). Trimming stripped 4 bases from V and 5 bases from J, with 6 bases between. Germline CDR1 reads PRHDT; CDR2 reads FYEKMQ (reference sequence). The CDR3 runs 12 residues.

CDR3 DNA sequence: TGTGCCAGCAGCCCCGGATCCGGGACGGATGGCTACACCTTC. Translating gives CASSPGSGTDGYTF. The chain recombines TRBV3-1 with TRBJ1-2; D may be TRBD1 (5 bases). The V end was cut by 4 bases, the J end by 6 bases, with 15 bases between. Germline assignment: CDR1 LGHDT and CDR2 YNNKEL (reference sequence). The CDR3 loop spans 14 amino acids.

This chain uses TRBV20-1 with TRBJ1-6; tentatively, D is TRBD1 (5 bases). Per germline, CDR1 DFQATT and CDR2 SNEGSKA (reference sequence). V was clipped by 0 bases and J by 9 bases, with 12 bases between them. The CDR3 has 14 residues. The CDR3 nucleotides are TGCAGTGCTAGAGATGGAGTAGGGGCTTCACCCCTCCACTTT. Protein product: CSARDGVGASPLHF.

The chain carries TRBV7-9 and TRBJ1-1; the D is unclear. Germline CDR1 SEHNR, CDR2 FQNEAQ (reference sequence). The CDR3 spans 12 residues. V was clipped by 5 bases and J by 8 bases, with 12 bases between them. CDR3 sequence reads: CASSGDKEEAFF. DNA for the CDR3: TGTGCCAGCAGCGGCGACAAGGAAGAAGCTTTCTTT.

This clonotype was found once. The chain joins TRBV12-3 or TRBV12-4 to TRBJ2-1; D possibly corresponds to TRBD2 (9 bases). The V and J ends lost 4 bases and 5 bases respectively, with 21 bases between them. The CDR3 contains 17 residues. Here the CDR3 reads CASSWTGRTSDDNEQFF. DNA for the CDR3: TGTGCCAGCAGTTGGACAGGGCGGACTAGCGACGACAATGAGCAGTTCTTC.

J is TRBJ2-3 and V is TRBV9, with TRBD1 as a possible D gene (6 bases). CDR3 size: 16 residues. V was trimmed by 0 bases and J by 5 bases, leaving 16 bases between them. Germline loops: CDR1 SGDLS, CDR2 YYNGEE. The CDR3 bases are TGTGCCAGCAGCGTAGCCTTACAGGGTCTGAGAGATACGCAGTATTTT. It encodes CASSVALQGLRDTQYF.

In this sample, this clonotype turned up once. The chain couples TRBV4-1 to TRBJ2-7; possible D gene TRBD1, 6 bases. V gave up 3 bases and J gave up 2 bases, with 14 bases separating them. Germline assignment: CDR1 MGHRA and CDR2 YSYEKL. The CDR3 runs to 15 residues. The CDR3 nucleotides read TGCGCCAGCAGCCAGGTCAACAGGGAAACCTACGAGCAGTACTTC. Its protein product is CASSQVNRETYEQYF.

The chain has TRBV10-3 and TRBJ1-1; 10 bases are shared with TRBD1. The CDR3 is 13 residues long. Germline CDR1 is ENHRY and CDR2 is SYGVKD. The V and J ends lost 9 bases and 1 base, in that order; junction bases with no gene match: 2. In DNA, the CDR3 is TGTGCCATGAGGGACAGGGGGAACACTGAAGCTTTCTTT. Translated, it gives CAMRDRGNTEAFF.

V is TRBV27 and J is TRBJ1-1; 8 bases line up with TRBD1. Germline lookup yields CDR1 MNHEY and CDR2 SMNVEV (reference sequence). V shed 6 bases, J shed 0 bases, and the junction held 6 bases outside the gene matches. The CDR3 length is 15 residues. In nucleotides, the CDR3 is TGTGCCAGCAGGGCCCGGACAGGGATGAACACTGAAGCTTTCTTT. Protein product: CASRARTGMNTEAFF.

The CDR3 DNA follows: TGTGCCAGCAGCACCGAGACAGGGATTGAAAACACCATATATTTT. It codes for CASSTETGIENTIYF. The rearrangement joins TRBV9 to TRBJ1-3; 7 nucleotides match TRBD1. CDR1 is SGDLS and CDR2 is YYNGEE in the germline V gene. V lost 4 bases, J lost 6 bases, and 10 bases stayed unmatched. This CDR3 has 15 residues.

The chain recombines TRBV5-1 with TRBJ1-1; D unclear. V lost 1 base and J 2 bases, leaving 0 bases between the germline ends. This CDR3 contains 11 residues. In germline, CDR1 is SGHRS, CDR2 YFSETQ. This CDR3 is CASSLNTEAFF. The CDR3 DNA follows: TGCGCCAGCAGCTTGAACACTGAAGCTTTCTTT.

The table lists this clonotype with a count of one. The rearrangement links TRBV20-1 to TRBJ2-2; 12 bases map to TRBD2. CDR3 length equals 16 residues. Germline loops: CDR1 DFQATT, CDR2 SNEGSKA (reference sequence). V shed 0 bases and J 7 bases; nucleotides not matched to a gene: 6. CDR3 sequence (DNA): TGCAGTGCTAGAGATTGGACTAGCGGGGCGAACGGGGAGCTGTTTTTT. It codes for CSARDWTSGANGELFF.

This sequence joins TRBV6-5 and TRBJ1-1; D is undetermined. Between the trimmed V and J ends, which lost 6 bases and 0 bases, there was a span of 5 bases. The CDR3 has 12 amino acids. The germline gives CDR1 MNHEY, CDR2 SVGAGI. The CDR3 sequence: CASRHMNTEAFF. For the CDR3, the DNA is TGTGCCAGCAGGCACATGAACACTGAAGCTTTCTTT.

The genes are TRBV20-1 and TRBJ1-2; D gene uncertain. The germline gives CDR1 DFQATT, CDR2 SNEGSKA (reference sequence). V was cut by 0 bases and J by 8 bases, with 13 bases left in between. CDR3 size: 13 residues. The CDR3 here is CSARDQEWKGYTF. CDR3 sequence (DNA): TGCAGTGCTAGAGATCAAGAGTGGAAGGGCTACACCTTC.

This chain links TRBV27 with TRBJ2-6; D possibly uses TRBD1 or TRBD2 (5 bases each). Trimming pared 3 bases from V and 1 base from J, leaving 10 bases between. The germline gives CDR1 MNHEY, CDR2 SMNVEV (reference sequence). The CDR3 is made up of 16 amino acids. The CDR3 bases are TGTGCCAGCAGTTTCGATGGGGGATCTGGGGCCAACGTCCTGACTTTC. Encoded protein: CASSFDGGSGANVLTF.

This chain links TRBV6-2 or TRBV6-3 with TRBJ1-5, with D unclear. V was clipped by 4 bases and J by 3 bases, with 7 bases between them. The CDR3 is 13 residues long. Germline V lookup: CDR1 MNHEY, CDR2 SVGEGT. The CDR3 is CASSWLTNQPQHF. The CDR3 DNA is TGTGCCAGCAGTTGGCTTACCAATCAGCCCCAGCATTTT.